The entry below describes one T cell receptor beta chain. This entry is derived from a study of monozygotic twins with inflammatory bowel disease. The germline V gene has CDR1 SGHVS and CDR2 FNYEAQ. The CDR3 length is 15 residues. TCRdb derives one entry per CDR3 protein from the 5' RACE reads, leaving out DNA. The clone table shows 200,000 to 250,000 distinct CDR3 sequences, with the ten largest holding less than 2%. The source is a human donor with ulcerative colitis or Crohn's disease, or a healthy co-twin of an affected twin (not recorded which). Sequences were obtained from blood. The chain carries TRBV7-6 and TRBJ2-7; TCRdb returns TRBD1, unconfirmable since there is no DNA. The chain's CDR3 is CASSLVGQGASEQYF.